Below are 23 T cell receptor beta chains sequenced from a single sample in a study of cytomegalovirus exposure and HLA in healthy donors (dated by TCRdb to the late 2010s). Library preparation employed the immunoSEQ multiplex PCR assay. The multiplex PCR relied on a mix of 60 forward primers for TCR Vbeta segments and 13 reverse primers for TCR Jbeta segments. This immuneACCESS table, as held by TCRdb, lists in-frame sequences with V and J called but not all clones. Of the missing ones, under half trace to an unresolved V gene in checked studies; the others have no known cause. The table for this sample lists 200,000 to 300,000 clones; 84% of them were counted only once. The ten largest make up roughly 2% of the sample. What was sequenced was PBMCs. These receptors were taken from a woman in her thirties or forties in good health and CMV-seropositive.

CDR3 residues: CASSPRDIAYEQYF. As DNA, the CDR3 is TGTGCCAGCAGTCCCCGGGACATAGCCTACGAGCAGTACTTC. The chain has TRBV28 and TRBJ2-7; tentatively, D is TRBD1 (6 bases). The ends were cut back, 5 bases at V and 2 bases at J, with 13 bases in the middle. CDR3 length: 14 amino acids. Germline V gene sequence: CDR1 MDHEN, CDR2 SYDVKM.

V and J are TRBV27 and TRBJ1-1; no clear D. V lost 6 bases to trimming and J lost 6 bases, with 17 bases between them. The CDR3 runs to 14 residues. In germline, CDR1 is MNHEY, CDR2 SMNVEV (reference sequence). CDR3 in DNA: TGTGCCAGCAGACCTAATCTCATACGGGCTGAAGCTTTCTTT. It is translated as CASRPNLIRAEAFF.

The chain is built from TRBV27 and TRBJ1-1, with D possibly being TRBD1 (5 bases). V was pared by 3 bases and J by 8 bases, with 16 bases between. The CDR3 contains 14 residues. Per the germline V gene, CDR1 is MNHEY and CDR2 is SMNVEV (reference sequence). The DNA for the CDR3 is TGTGCCAGCAGTTTTGTAAGCTTTGGGGGGGAAGCTTTCTTT. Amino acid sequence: CASSFVSFGGEAFF.

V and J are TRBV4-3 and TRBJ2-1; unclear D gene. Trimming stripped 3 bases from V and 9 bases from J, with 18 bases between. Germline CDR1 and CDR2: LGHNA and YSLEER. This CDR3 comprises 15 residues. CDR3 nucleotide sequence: TGCGCCAGCAGCCAGGCCTCGGGTCTCTGGTCTGAGCAGTTCTTC. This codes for CASSQASGLWSEQFF.

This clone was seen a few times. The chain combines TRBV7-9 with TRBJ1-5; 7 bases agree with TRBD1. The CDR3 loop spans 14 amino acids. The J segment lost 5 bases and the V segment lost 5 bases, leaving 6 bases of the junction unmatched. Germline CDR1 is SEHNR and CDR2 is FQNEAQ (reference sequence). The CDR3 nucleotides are TGTGCCAGCAGCCTCGACAGGGCCCATCAGCCCCAGCATTTT. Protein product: CASSLDRAHQPQHF.

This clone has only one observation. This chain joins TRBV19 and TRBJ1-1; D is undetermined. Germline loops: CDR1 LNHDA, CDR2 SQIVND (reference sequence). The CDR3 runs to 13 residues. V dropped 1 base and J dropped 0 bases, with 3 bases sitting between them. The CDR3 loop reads CASSIVMNTEAFF. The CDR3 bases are TGTGCCAGTAGTATAGTCATGAACACTGAAGCTTTCTTT.

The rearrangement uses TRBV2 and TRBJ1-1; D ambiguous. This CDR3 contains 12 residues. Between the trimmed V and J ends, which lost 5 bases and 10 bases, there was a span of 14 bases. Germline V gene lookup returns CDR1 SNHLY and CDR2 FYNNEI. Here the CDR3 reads CASSTRMSSAFF. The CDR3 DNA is TGTGCCAGCAGTACTAGGATGAGTTCAGCTTTCTTT.

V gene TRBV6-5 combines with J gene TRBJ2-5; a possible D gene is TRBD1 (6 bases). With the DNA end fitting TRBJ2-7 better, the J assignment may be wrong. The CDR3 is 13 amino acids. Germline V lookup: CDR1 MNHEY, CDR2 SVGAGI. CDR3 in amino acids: CASRRDIRYEQYF. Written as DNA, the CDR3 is TGTGCCAGCAGAAGGGACATCCGATACGAGCAGTACTTC.

The CDR3 nucleotides read TGTGCCAGCAGTTTGGGGGGGTCCTACGAGCAGTACTTC. Its translation is CASSLGGSYEQYF. V and J are TRBV28 and TRBJ2-7; TRBD2 aligns across 7 bases. This CDR3 has 13 residues. V trimming: 3 bases; J trimming: 1 base; junction bases outside the gene matches: 0. Germline loops: CDR1 MDHEN, CDR2 SYDVKM.

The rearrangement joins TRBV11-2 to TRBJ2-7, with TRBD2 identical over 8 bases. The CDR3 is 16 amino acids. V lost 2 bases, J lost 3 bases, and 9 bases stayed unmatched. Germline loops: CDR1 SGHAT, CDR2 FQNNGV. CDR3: CASSLTFGGGSYEQYF. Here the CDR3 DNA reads TGTGCCAGCAGCTTAACTTTTGGCGGGGGGAGCTACGAGCAGTACTTC.

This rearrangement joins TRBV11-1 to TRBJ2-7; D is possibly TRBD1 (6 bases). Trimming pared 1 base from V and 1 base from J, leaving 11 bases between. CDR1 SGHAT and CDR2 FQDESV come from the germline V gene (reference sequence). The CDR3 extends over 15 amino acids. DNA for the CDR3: TGTGCCAGCAGCTTAGGTCTGGACAGATCCTACGAGCAGTACTTC. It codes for CASSLGLDRSYEQYF.

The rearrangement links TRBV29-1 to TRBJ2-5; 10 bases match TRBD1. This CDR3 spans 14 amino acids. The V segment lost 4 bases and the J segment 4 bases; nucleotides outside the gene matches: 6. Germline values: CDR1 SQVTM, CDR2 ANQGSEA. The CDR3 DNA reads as TGCAGCGTTGCACGGACAGGGGGAGGAGAGACCCAGTACTTC. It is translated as CSVARTGGGETQYF. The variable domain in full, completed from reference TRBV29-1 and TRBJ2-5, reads SAVISQKPSRDICQRGTSLTIQCQVDSQVTMMFWYRQQPGQSLTLIATANQGSEATYESGFVIDKFPISRPNLTFSTLTVSNMSPEDSSIYLCSVARTGGGETQYFGPGTRLLVL.

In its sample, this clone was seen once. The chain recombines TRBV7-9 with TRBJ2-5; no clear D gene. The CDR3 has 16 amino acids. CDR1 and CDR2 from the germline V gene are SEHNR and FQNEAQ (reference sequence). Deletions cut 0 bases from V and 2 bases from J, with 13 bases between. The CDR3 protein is CASSLAFGRLQETQYF. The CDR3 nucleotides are TGTGCCAGCAGCTTAGCCTTTGGCAGGCTTCAAGAGACCCAGTACTTC.

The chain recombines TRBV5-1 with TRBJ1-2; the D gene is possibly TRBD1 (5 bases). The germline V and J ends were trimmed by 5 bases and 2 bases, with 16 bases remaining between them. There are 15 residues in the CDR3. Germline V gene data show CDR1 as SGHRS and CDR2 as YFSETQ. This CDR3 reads CASSLGGTWNYGYTF. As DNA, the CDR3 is TGCGCCAGCAGTCTGGGGGGGACTTGGAACTATGGCTACACCTTC. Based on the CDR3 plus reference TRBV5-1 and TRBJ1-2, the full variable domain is KAGVTQTPRYLIKTRGQQVTLSCSPISGHRSVSWYQQTPGQGLQFLFEYFSETQRNKGNFPGRFSGRQFSNSRSEMNVSTLELGDSALYLCASSLGGTWNYGYTFGSGTRLTVV.

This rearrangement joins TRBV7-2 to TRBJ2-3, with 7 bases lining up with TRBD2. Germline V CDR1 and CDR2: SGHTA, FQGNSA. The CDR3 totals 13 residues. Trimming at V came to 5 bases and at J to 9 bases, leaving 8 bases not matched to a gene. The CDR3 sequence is CASSPTPGGTQYF. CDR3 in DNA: TGTGCCAGCAGCCCCACACCGGGGGGAACGCAGTATTTT.

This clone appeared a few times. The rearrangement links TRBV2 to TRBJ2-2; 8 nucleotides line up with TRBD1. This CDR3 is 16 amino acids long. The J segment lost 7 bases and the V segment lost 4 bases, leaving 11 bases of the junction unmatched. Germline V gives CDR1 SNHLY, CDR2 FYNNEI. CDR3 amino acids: CASSVGQGAGGGELFF. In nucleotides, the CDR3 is TGTGCCAGCAGTGTTGGGCAGGGGGCTGGGGGCGGGGAGCTGTTTTTT.

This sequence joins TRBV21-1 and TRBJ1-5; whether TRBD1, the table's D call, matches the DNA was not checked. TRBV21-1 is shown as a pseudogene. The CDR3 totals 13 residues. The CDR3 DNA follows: TGTGCCAGCAGCAAAGCGTGTCAGGCGCCCCAGCATTTT. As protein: CASSKACQAPQHF.

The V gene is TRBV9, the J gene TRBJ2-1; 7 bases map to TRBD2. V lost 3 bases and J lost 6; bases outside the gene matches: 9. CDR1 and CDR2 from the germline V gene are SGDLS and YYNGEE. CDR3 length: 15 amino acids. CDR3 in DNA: TGTGCCAGCAGCGCCGCCGGGACTACAACCAATGAGCAGTTCTTC. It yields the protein CASSAAGTTTNEQFF.

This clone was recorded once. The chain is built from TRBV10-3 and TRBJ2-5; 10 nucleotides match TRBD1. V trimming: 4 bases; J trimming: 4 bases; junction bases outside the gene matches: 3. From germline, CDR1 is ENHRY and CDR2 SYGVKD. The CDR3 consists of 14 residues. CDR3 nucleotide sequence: TGTGCCATCAGTGGGACAGGGGGTGGAGAGACCCAGTACTTC. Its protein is CAISGTGGGETQYF.

In nucleotides, the CDR3 is TGCGCCAGCAGCTTGGCGGCTGGACTCGGCGAGCAGTACTTC. Its protein is CASSLAAGLGEQYF. This chain joins TRBV5-1 and TRBJ2-7; a weak D match, TRBD2 (5 bases). V was shortened by 0 bases and J by 6 bases, with 13 bases between the two germline ends. Germline CDR1 is SGHRS and CDR2 is YFSETQ. The CDR3 runs to 14 residues. Variable domain in full (rest from reference TRBV5-1 and TRBJ2-7): KAGVTQTPRYLIKTRGQQVTLSCSPISGHRSVSWYQQTPGQGLQFLFEYFSETQRNKGNFPGRFSGRQFSNSRSEMNVSTLELGDSALYLCASSLAAGLGEQYFGPGTRLTVT.

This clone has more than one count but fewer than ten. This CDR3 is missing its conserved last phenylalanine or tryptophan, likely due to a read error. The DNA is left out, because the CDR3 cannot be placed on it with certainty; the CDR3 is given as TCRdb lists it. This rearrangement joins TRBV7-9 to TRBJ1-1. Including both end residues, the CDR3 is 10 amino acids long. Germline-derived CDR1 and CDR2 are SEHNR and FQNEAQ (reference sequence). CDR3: CASSPQRAVS.

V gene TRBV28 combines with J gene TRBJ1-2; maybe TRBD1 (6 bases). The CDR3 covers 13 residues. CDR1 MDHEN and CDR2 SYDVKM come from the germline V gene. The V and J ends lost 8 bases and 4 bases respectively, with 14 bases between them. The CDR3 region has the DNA TGTGCCAGCGGACAGAAAATCTCCTATGGCTACACCTTC. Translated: CASGQKISYGYTF.

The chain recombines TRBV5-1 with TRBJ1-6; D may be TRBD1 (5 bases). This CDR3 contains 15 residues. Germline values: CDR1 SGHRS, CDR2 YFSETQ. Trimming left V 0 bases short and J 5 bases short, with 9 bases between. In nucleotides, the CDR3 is TGCGCCAGCAGCTTGGGGGGCCTCGATAATTCACCCCTCCACTTT. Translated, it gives CASSLGGLDNSPLHF.